Below, 23 T cell receptor beta chains from the same sample are listed, as sequenced in a study of blood T cell repertoires in COVID-19. Generated by immunoSEQ multiplex PCR, the TCRdb table keeps only in-frame clones and is missing some. The table has over 250,000 clones, 89% seen once. Sequenced input: PBMCs or T cells enriched from blood (not recorded which). These receptors were taken from a woman in her sixties or seventies who had recovered from COVID-19.

CDR3 nucleotides: TGTGCCAGCAGCTCGGGATTTTACTCTGGAAACACCATATATTTT. Translating gives CASSSGFYSGNTIYF. The V gene is TRBV5-8, the J gene TRBJ1-3; D is unclear. Germline lookup yields CDR1 SGHTS and CDR2 YDEGEE. This CDR3 region has 15 residues. Trimming took 3 bases from V and 0 from J, leaving 10 bases between them.

V gene TRBV2 combines with J gene TRBJ2-5; 7 nucleotides align to TRBD1. The CDR3 runs to 14 residues. V shed 6 bases, J shed 2 bases, and the junction held 6 bases outside the gene matches. Germline assignment: CDR1 SNHLY and CDR2 FYNNEI. The CDR3 reads CASSAGTVQETQYF. The CDR3 region has the DNA TGTGCCAGCAGCGCAGGGACAGTTCAAGAGACCCAGTACTTC.

The rearrangement joins TRBV24-1 to TRBJ2-5; possibly TRBD2 for D (6 bases). Trimming cost V 3 bases and J 5 bases, with 15 bases left between them. Germline loops: CDR1 KGHDR, CDR2 SFDVKD. This CDR3 has 15 residues. The DNA of the CDR3 is TGTGCCACCAGTGATACGCGGTCCCGGGGGGAGACCCAGTACTTC. Encoded protein: CATSDTRSRGETQYF.

The rearrangement links TRBV24-1 to TRBJ2-2; 7 bases align to TRBD1. J gave up 0 bases and V 5 bases, and 8 bases lay outside the gene matches. The CDR3 has 17 amino acids. Germline-derived CDR1 and CDR2 are KGHDR and SFDVKD. The CDR3 bases are TGTGCCACCAGTGTCCACCAGGGGGAATCGAACACCGGGGAGCTGTTTTTT. Encoded protein: CATSVHQGESNTGELFF.

V is TRBV28 and J is TRBJ1-4, with unresolved D. This CDR3 has 13 amino acids. Germline-derived CDR1 and CDR2 are MDHEN and SYDVKM. The germline V and J ends were trimmed by 6 bases and 3 bases, with 8 bases remaining between them. CDR3: CASRGSSNEKLFF. CDR3 DNA sequence: TGTGCCAGCAGGGGCAGTTCTAATGAAAAACTGTTTTTT. Together with reference TRBV28 and TRBJ1-4, the CDR3 gives the full variable domain: DVKVTQSSRYLVKRTGEKVFLECVQDMDHENMFWYRQDPGLGLRLIYFSYDVKMKEKGDIPEGYSVSREKKERFSLILESASTNQTSMYLCASRGSSNEKLFFGSGTQLSVL.

The chain combines TRBV6-4 with TRBJ1-1; no clear D. Trimming cost V 0 bases and J 1 base, with 21 bases left between them. Per the germline V gene, CDR1 is MRHNA and CDR2 is SNTAGT. The CDR3 has 19 amino acids. The CDR3 nucleotides read TGTGCCAGCAGTGACTCGAGATTGGTTCCGAGACAAGAGAACACTGAAGCTTTCTTT. Encoded protein: CASSDSRLVPRQENTEAFF.

The CDR3 DNA reads TGTGCCAGCAGCCCGGGACAGGGAGGAATGTCACCCCTCCACTTT. Its translation: CASSPGQGGMSPLHF. V usage is TRBV7-9 and J usage is TRBJ1-6; TRBD1 matches 9 bases. This CDR3 comprises 15 residues. Losses at the gene ends were 5 bases for V and 10 bases for J; bases not matched to a gene: 9. CDR1 SEHNR and CDR2 FQNEAQ come from the germline V gene (reference sequence). The complete variable domain, with remaining parts taken from reference TRBV7-9 and TRBJ1-6, reads DTGVSQNPRHKITKRGQNVTFRCDPISEHNRLYWYRQTLGQGPEFLTYFQNEAQLEKSRLLSDRFSAERPKGSFSTLEIQRTEQGDSAMYLCASSPGQGGMSPLHFGNGTRLTVT.

V and J are TRBV6-5 and TRBJ2-5; a weak D match, TRBD2 (5 bases). This CDR3 spans 15 amino acids. V lost 5 bases and J 2 bases, leaving 15 bases between the germline ends. The V gene's germline CDR1 is MNHEY and CDR2 SVGAGI. The CDR3 reads CASSRTPGNQETQYF. CDR3 coding DNA: TGTGCCAGCAGTAGGACCCCGGGGAATCAAGAGACCCAGTACTTC.

This chain joins TRBV28 and TRBJ2-7; D is possibly TRBD2 (6 bases). The CDR3 runs 17 residues. Germline CDR1 MDHEN, CDR2 SYDVKM. V lost 8 bases, J lost 0 bases, and 23 bases lay in between. The CDR3 is CASGSLNRGKVSYEQYF. CDR3 in DNA: TGTGCCAGCGGCTCGCTGAATCGGGGGAAAGTCTCCTACGAGCAGTACTTC.

The chain employs TRBV28 and TRBJ1-6; D is unresolved. Germline V CDR1 and CDR2: MDHEN, SYDVKM. Trimming removed 1 base from V and 0 bases from J, with 4 bases in between. The CDR3 extends over 15 amino acids. This chain's CDR3 is CASSLSGSYNSPLHF. The DNA for the CDR3 is TGTGCCAGCAGTTTATCCGGCTCCTATAATTCACCCCTCCACTTT.

The V and J genes are TRBV19 and TRBJ2-6, with a possible D match to TRBD1 (5 bases). V lost 3 bases, J lost 0 bases, and 12 bases lay in between. Germline V gene sequence: CDR1 LNHDA, CDR2 SQIVND (reference sequence). The CDR3 has 17 amino acids. CDR3 nucleotides: TGTGCCAGTAGTATCGGTCAGGGAAGCTCTGGGGCCAACGTCCTGACTTTC. Translated, it gives CASSIGQGSSGANVLTF. Combining the CDR3 with reference TRBV19 and TRBJ2-6 gives the whole variable domain DGGITQSPKYLFRKEGQNVTLSCEQNLNHDAMYWYRQDPGQGLRLIYYSQIVNDFQKGDIAEGYSVSREKKESFPLTVTSAQKNPTAFYLCASSIGQGSSGANVLTFGAGSRLTVL.

V is TRBV5-1 and J is TRBJ2-2; D remains unclear. Germline CDR1 and CDR2: SGHRS and YFSETQ. The CDR3 is 14 residues long. V was shortened by 0 bases and J by 6 bases, with 9 bases between the two germline ends. The CDR3 reads CASSLGGDPGELFF. In DNA form, the CDR3 reads TGCGCCAGCAGCTTGGGCGGAGACCCCGGGGAGCTGTTTTTT.

V and J are TRBV20-1 and TRBJ2-5, with D tentatively TRBD2 (5 bases). Per the germline V gene, CDR1 is DFQATT and CDR2 is SNEGSKA (reference sequence). This CDR3 contains 10 residues. The V and J ends lost 6 bases and 5 bases respectively, with 7 bases between them. CDR3 protein: CSAEAETQYF. Here the CDR3 DNA reads TGCAGTGCGGAGGCGGAGACCCAGTACTTC.

The chain couples TRBV5-4 to TRBJ1-4; TRBD1 is a possible D gene (5 bases). The CDR3 is 14 residues long. CDR1 and CDR2 from the germline V gene are SGHNT and YYREEE (reference sequence). Trimming left V 4 bases short and J 3 bases short, with 10 bases between. The CDR3 is CASSTWGSNEKLFF. In DNA, the CDR3 is TGTGCCAGCAGCACTTGGGGCTCTAATGAAAAACTGTTTTTT.

The gene calls are TRBV28 and TRBJ2-5, with 8 nucleotides matching TRBD1. V was pared by 0 bases and J by 4 bases, with 7 bases of the junction left unmatched. CDR3 length: 16 residues. The germline V gene encodes CDR1 MDHEN and CDR2 SYDVKM. The CDR3 protein is CASSLWAGGASETQYF. In nucleotides, the CDR3 is TGTGCCAGCAGTTTATGGGCAGGGGGCGCATCAGAGACCCAGTACTTC.

The V gene is TRBV28, the J gene TRBJ2-1; 8 bases line up with TRBD1. Germline-derived CDR1 and CDR2 are MDHEN and SYDVKM. The CDR3 extends over 17 amino acids. The J segment lost 0 bases and the V segment lost 6 bases, leaving 10 bases of the junction unmatched. CDR3 region: CASRPLRQGSSYNEQFF. For the CDR3, the DNA is TGTGCCAGCAGGCCATTAAGACAGGGGAGCTCCTACAATGAGCAGTTCTTC.

This sequence joins TRBV30 and TRBJ2-7; a possible D gene is TRBD2 (5 bases). This CDR3 spans 14 amino acids. CDR1 is GTSNPN, CDR2 SVGIG, per germline (reference sequence). Trimming pared 2 bases from V and 9 bases from J, leaving 20 bases between. The CDR3 region is CAWSPDFSGSRQYF. CDR3 coding DNA: TGTGCCTGGAGTCCCGACTTTTCTGGGAGTCGGCAGTACTTC.

The rearrangement uses TRBV28 and TRBJ1-2; 7 bases agree with TRBD1. CDR3 length equals 13 residues. With 7 bases clipped from V and 6 bases from J, the junction kept 8 bases outside the gene matches. The germline gives CDR1 MDHEN, CDR2 SYDVKM. For the CDR3, the DNA is TGTGCCAGCAAAAAGGGGGACAGAAATGGCTACACCTTC. It encodes CASKKGDRNGYTF.

The genes are TRBV5-4 and TRBJ1-2, with 8 positions matching TRBD1. J lost 4 bases, V lost 2 bases, and 7 bases had no gene match. CDR1 and CDR2 from the germline V gene are SGHNT and YYREEE (reference sequence). CDR3 size: 15 residues. CDR3 nucleotide sequence: TGTGCCAGCAGCTTAGGGACAGGAGCCCTCTATGGCTACACCTTC. It codes for CASSLGTGALYGYTF.

This sequence joins TRBV30 and TRBJ2-3; D might be TRBD1 (7 bases). CDR3 length: 14 amino acids. Germline V CDR1 and CDR2: GTSNPN, SVGIG (reference sequence). Trimming removed 5 bases from V and 2 bases from J, with 14 bases in between. CDR3 loop: CAWAPGGSTDTQYF. For the CDR3, the DNA is TGTGCCTGGGCTCCAGGGGGGTCCACAGATACGCAGTATTTT.

A single count supports this clone. V gene TRBV29-1 combines with J gene TRBJ2-7, with 13 positions matching TRBD2. Trimming at V came to 7 bases and at J to 0 bases, leaving 3 bases not matched to a gene. CDR3 length: 14 residues. CDR1 is SQVTM, CDR2 ANQGSEA, per germline. CDR3 sequence: CSAGTSGASYEQYF. Written as DNA, the CDR3 is TGCAGCGCCGGGACTAGCGGGGCCTCCTACGAGCAGTACTTC.

V gene TRBV6-5 combines with J gene TRBJ2-7; 14 bases are shared with TRBD2. Germline CDR1 is MNHEY and CDR2 is SVGAGI. The CDR3 is 15 amino acids. The ends lost 7 bases at V and 4 bases at J; junction bases unmatched: 6. The CDR3 DNA reads TGTGCCAGCAATCCCGGGACTAGCGGGAGTTACGAGCAGTACTTC. Translating it yields CASNPGTSGSYEQYF.

The chain combines TRBV18 with TRBJ2-2, with 9 bases fitting TRBD2. The CDR3 spans 17 residues. CDR1 and CDR2 from the germline V gene are KGHSH and LQKENI. With 2 bases clipped from V and 5 bases from J, the junction kept 9 bases outside the gene matches. The CDR3 nucleotides are TGTGCCAGCTCACCATCAATGGGAACTAGCGGGACCGGGGAGCTGTTTTTT. Residues: CASSPSMGTSGTGELFF. Filled out from reference TRBV18 and TRBJ2-2, the complete variable domain reads NAGVMQNPRHLVRRRGQEARLRCSPMKGHSHVYWYRQLPEEGLKFMVYLQKENIIDESGMPKERFSAEFPKEGPSILRIQQVVRGDSAAYFCASSPSMGTSGTGELFFGEGSRLTVL.